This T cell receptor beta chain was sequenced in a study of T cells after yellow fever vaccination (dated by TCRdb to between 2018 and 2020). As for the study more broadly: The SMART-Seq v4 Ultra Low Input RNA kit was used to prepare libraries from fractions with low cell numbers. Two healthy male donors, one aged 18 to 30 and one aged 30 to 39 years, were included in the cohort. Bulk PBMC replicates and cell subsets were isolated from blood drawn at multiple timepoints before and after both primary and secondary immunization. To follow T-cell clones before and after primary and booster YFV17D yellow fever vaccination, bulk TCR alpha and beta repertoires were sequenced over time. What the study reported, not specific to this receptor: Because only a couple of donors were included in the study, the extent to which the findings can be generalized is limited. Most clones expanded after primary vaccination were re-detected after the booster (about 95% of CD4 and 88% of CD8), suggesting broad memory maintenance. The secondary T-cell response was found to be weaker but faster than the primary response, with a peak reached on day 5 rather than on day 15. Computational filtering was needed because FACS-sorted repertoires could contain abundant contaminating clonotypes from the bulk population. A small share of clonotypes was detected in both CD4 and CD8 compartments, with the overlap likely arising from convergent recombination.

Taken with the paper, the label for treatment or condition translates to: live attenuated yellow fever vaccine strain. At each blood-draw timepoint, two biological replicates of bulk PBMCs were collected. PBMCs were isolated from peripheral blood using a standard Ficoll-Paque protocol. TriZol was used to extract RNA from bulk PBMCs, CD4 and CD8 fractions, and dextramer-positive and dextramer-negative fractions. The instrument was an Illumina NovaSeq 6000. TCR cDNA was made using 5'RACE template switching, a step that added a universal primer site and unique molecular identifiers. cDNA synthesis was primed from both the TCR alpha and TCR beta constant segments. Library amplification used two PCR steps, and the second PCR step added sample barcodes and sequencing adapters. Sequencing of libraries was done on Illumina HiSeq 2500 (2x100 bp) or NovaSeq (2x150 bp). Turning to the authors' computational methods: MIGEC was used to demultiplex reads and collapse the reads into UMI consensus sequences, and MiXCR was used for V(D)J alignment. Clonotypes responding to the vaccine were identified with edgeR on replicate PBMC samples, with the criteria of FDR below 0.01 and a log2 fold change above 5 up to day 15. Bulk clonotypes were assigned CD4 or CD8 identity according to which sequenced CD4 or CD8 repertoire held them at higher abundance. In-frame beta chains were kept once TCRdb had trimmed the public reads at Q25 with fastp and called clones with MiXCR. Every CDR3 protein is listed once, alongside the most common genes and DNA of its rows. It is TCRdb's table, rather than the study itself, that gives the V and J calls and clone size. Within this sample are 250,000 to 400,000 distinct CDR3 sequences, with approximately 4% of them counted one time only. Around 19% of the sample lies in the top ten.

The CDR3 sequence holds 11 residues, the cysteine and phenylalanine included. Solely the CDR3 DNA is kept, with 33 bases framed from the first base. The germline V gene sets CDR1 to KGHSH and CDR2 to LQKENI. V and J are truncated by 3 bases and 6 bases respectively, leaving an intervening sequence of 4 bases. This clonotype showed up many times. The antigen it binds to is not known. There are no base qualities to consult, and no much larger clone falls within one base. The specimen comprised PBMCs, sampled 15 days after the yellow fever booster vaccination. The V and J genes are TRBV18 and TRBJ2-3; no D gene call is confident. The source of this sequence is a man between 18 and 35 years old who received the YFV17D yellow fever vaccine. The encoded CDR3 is CASSPADTQYF. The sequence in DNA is TGTGCCAGCTCACCCGCGGATACGCAGTATTTT.